The sequence of this T cell receptor beta chain was determined in a study of CD8+CD57+ T cells in acquired aplastic anemia. Germline assignment: CDR1 DFQATT and CDR2 SNEGSKA (reference sequence). V lost 0 bases, J lost 5 bases, and 6 bases stayed unmatched. The CDR3 covers 15 residues. In regard to this clonotype: Its antigen is not identified.

Study results and limitations: Shared by patients and controls, 25 to 30 CD8+ CDR3s were abundant in patients.

CDR3 and TCR beta VDJ profiling relied on a genomic DNA template. One entry per CDR3 protein, called by TCRdb with MiXCR from the reads. The sample yields about 48,000 distinct CDR3 sequences, around 73% seen once. The chain recombines TRBV20-1 with TRBJ2-3; 9 bases align to TRBD2. Input material: sorted CD4+, CD8+, or CD8+CD57+ T cells (not recorded which) from PBMCs. The TCR originated in a human donor in good health, serving as a control. In nucleotides, the CDR3 is TGCAGTGCTAGAGATCTCCCTAGCGGGGTAGATACGCAGTATTTT. Translating gives CSARDLPSGVDTQYF.